The sequence of this T cell receptor (beta chain) was determined in a study of T-cell reconstitution after alpha-beta-depleted transplantation in children. Only a few counts were recorded for this clonotype. The target antigen is unknown. General study results and limits: Newly generated T cells supplied most T-cell counts and diversity one year post-transplant. Reported findings indicate that, about two months after transplant, alpha-beta T cells came from several hundred expanded clones, which were derived from non-depleted graft cells. Diversity of TCRbeta at day 60 was high in some patients, arising from surviving recipient T cells and thymic progenitors.

The V gene lost 0 bases and the J gene lost 4 bases, with 13 bases spanning the gap. Germline CDR1 SGHNT, CDR2 YENEEA. The CDR3 spans 15 residues. The library targeted TCRbeta and was prepared with unique molecular identifiers. TCRdb itself ran the PCR reads through MiXCR, one entry per CDR3 protein. The repertoire includes about 240,000 distinct CDR3 sequences, 20% to 30% of them detected once, and about 2.8% sits in the top ten. This material consisted of PBMCs, taken before TCRalphabeta/CD19-depleted stem cell transplant. The clonotype comes from a girl aged 2 to 9 with Fanconi anemia, due to receive a stem cell transplant. The chain links TRBV11-3 to TRBJ2-7; the D call may be TRBD1 or TRBD2 (5 bases each). The CDR3 DNA reads TGTGCCAGCAGCTTAGATGGGACGGCCCTATACGAGCAGTACTTC. This codes for CASSLDGTALYEQYF.